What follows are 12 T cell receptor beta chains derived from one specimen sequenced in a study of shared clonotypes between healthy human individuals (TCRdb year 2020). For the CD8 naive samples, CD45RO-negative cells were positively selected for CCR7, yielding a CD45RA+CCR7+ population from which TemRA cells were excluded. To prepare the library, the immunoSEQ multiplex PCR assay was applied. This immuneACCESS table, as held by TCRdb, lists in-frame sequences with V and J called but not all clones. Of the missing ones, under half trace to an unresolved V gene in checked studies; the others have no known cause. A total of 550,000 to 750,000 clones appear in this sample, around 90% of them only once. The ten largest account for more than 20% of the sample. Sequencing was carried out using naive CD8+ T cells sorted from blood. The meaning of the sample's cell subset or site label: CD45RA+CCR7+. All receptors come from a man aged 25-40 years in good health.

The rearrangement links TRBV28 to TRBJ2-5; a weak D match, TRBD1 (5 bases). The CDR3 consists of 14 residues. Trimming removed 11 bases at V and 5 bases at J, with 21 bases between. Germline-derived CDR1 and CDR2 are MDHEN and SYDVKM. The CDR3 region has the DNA TGTGCCTCCCTCCCCAGGGTGGGGCCGGAGACCCAGTACTTC. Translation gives CASLPRVGPETQYF.

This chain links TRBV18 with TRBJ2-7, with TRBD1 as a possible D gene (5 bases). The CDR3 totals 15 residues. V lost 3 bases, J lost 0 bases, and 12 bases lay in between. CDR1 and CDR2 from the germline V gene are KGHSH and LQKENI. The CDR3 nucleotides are TGTGCCAGCTCACCGCGAGACAGCCTCTCCTACGAGCAGTACTTC. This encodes CASSPRDSLSYEQYF.

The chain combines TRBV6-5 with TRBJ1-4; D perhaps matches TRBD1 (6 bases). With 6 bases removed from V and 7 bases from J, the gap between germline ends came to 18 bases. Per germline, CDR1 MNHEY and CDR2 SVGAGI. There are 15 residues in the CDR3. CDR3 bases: TGTGCCAGCAGACCCGCGGGGGCACTGGGTGAAAAACTGTTTTTT. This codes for CASRPAGALGEKLFF.

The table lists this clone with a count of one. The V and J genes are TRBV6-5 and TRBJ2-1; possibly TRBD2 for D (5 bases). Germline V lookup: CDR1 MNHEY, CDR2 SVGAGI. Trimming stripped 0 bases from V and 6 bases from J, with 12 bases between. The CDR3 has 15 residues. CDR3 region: CASSYSSSWGNEQFF. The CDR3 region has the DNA TGTGCCAGCAGTTACTCGTCTAGCTGGGGCAATGAGCAGTTCTTC.

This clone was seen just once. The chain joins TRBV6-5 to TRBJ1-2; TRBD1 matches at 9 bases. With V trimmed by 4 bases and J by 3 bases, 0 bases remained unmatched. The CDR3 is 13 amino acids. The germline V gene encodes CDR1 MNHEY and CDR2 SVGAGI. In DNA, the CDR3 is TGTGCCAGCAGTTGGACAGGGGACTATGGCTACACCTTC. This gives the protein CASSWTGDYGYTF.

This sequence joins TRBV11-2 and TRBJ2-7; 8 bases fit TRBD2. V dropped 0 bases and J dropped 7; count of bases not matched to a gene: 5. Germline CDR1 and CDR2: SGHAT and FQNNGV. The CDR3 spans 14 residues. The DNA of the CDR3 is TGTGCCAGCAGCTTAGACCCCGGGACTAGTGAGCAGTACTTC. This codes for CASSLDPGTSEQYF.

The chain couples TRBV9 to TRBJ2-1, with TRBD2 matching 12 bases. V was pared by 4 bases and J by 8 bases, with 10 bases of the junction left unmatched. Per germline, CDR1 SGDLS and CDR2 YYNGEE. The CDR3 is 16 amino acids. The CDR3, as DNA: TGTGCCAGCAGCCTTAGACTAGCGGGAGAGAGCTATGAGCAGTTCTTC. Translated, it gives CASSLRLAGESYEQFF.

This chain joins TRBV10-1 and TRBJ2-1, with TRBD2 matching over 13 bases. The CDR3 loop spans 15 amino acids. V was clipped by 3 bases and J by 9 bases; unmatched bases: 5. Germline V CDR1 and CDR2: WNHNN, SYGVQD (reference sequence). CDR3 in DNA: TGCGCCAGCAGTGACACTAGCGGGAGGGACGGTGAGCAGTTCTTC. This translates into CASSDTSGRDGEQFF.

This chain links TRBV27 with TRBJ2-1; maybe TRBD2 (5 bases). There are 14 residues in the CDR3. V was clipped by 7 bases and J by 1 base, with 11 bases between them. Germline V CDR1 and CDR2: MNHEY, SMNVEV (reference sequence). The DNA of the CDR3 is TGTGCCAGCACCTTGAGCGGATCCTACAATGAGCAGTTCTTC. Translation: CASTLSGSYNEQFF.

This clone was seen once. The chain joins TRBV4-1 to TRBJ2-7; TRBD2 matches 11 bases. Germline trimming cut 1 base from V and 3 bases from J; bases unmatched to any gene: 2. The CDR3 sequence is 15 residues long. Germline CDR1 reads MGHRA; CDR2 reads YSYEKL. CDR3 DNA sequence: TGCGCCAGCAGCCAAGGACTAGCGGGACTCTACGAGCAGTACTTC. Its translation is CASSQGLAGLYEQYF.

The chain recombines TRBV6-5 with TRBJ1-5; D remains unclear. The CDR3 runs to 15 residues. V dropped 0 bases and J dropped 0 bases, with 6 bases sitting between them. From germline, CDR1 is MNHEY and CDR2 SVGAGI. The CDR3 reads CASSYSHDSNQPQHF. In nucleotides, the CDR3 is TGTGCCAGCAGTTACTCCCACGATAGCAATCAGCCCCAGCATTTT.

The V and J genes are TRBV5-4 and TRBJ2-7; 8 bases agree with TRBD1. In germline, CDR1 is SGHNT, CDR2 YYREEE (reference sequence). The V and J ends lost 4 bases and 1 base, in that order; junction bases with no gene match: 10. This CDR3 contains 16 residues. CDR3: CASSPWTGRSSYEQYF. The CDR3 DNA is TGTGCCAGCAGCCCATGGACAGGGAGGTCGTCCTACGAGCAGTACTTC. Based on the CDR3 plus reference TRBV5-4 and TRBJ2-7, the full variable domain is ETGVTQSPTHLIKTRGQQVTLRCSSQSGHNTVSWYQQALGQGPQFIFQYYREEENGRGNFPPRFSGLQFPNYSSELNVNALELDDSALYLCASSPWTGRSSYEQYFGPGTRLTVT.